The entry that follows covers one T cell receptor (beta chain) sequence. These data are taken from a study of low-dose radiotherapy and immunotherapy resistance in tumors. Turning to the study itself: Individuals in Cohort 2 had 1 Gy per fraction every two weeks, adding up to 13 Gy over 26 weeks. Every two weeks, one day ahead of radiation and immunotherapy, cyclophosphamide 200 mg/m2 was given (intravenously). Every day for four cycles from cycle 1 day 1, patients took 300 mg of oral aspirin.

TRAV and TRBV primers primed cDNA for both TCRalpha and TCRbeta. For amplifying TCRs, the PCR ran for about 20 cycles with Phusion, which was used together with a constant-region primer and the adapter on the V primers. One entry per CDR3 protein, called by TCRdb with MiXCR from the reads. The sample records some 13,000 distinct CDR3 sequences, about 75% being singletons. CDR3 length equals 12 residues. Per germline, CDR1 MNHNS and CDR2 SASEGT. The V end lost 7 bases, the J end lost 5 bases, and 11 bases lay between the germline ends. The rearrangement links TRBV6-1 to TRBJ1-2; perhaps TRBD1 as D (6 bases). The sequence was obtained from a human donor with advanced metastatic prostate, ovarian, gallbladder or colorectal cancer (not recorded which). This table probably holds off-target reads from a library built for another chain. The DNA for the CDR3 is TGTGCCAGCACCGACAGGTGGTATGGCTACACCTTC. This gives the protein CASTDRWYGYTF.